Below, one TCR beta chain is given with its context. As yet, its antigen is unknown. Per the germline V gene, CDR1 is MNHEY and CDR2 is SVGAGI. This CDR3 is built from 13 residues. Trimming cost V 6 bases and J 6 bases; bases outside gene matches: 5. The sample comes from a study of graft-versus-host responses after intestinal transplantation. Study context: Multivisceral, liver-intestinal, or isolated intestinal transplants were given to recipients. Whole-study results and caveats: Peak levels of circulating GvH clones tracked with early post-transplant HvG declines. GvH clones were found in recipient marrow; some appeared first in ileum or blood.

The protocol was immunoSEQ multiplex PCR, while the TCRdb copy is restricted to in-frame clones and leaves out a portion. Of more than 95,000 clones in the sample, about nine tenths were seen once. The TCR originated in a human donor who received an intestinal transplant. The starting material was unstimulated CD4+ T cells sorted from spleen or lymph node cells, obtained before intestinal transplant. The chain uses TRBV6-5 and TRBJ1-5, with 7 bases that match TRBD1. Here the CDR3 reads CASSPGQFQPQHF. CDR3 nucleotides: TGTGCCAGCAGCCCGGGACAGTTTCAGCCCCAGCATTTT.